A single sample gave rise to the 27 T cell receptor beta chains below, sequenced in a study of cytomegalovirus exposure and HLA in healthy donors. The PCR contained 60 Vbeta and 13 Jbeta primers. TCRdb keeps only in-frame clones here, not all; method: immunoSEQ multiplex PCR. Of more than 200,000 clones listed, around 83% are singletons. Input material: PBMCs. The receptors come from a girl aged 10 to 17 in good health and CMV-seronegative.

A single count supports this clone. The chain combines TRBV19 with TRBJ2-2; the match to TRBD1 covers 9 bases. Germline loops: CDR1 LNHDA, CDR2 SQIVND (reference sequence). The CDR3 is 15 amino acids. Trimming took 4 bases from V and 2 from J; bases not matched to a gene: 2. Written as DNA, the CDR3 is TGTGCCAGTAGTAGGGGACAGGGTAACACCGGGGAGCTGTTTTTT. Its translation: CASSRGQGNTGELFF. Combining the CDR3 with reference TRBV19 and TRBJ2-2 gives the whole variable domain DGGITQSPKYLFRKEGQNVTLSCEQNLNHDAMYWYRQDPGQGLRLIYYSQIVNDFQKGDIAEGYSVSREKKESFPLTVTSAQKNPTAFYLCASSRGQGNTGELFFGEGSRLTVL.

V usage is TRBV16 and J usage is TRBJ1-1, with unresolved D. With 1 base removed from V and 8 bases from J, the gap between germline ends came to 14 bases. The CDR3 sequence is 14 residues long. Per the germline V gene, CDR1 is KGHSY and CDR2 is FQNENV. CDR3 nucleotides: TGTGCCAGCAGCCAATGGGGAATCGGAGGAGAAGCTTTCTTT. Its translation is CASSQWGIGGEAFF.

The chain employs TRBV12-5 and TRBJ2-7; D might be TRBD2 (7 bases). Germline V gives CDR1 LGHNT, CDR2 FRNRAP. V gave up 1 base and J gave up 7 bases, with 14 bases separating them. CDR3 length: 14 amino acids. The CDR3: CASGLAPGGQEQYF. In nucleotides, the CDR3 is TGTGCTAGTGGTTTGGCCCCCGGGGGGCAAGAGCAGTACTTC. Full variable domain (outside the CDR3, taken from reference TRBV12-5 and TRBJ2-7): DARVTQTPRHKVTEMGQEVTMRCQPILGHNTVFWYRQTMMQGLELLAYFRNRAPLDDSGMPKDRFSAEMPDATLATLKIQPSEPRDSAVYFCASGLAPGGQEQYFGPGTRLTVT.

This clone was observed a handful of times. This chain joins TRBV10-1 and TRBJ1-1, with 7 nucleotides matching TRBD1. Losses at the gene ends were 1 base for V and 1 base for J; bases not matched to a gene: 9. The CDR3 totals 17 residues. Germline CDR1 and CDR2: WNHNN and SYGVQD (reference sequence). The CDR3 coding sequence is TGCGCCAGCAGTGAGTTTAGTTCGACAGGGAGGAACACTGAAGCTTTCTTT. Protein product: CASSEFSSTGRNTEAFF.

This chain joins TRBV7-2 and TRBJ2-5, with D unclear. Trimming took 6 bases from V and 5 from J, leaving 10 bases between them. The germline gives CDR1 SGHTA, CDR2 FQGNSA. The CDR3 is made up of 12 amino acids. As DNA, the CDR3 is TGTGCCAGCAGTGAGACGAGGGAGACCCAGTACTTC. It codes for CASSETRETQYF.

The count of this clone is one. V usage is TRBV7-9 and J usage is TRBJ2-3, with a tentative D call TRBD2 (6 bases). Germline V gene lookup returns CDR1 SEHNR and CDR2 FQNEAQ (reference sequence). V lost 7 bases and J 0 bases, leaving 11 bases between the germline ends. The CDR3 consists of 14 residues. The CDR3 loop reads CASTMGGSTDTQYF. The DNA for the CDR3 is TGTGCCAGCACCATGGGGGGAAGCACAGATACGCAGTATTTT.

The rearrangement joins TRBV19 to TRBJ2-3, with TRBD2 identical over 10 bases. V trimming: 6 bases; J trimming: 7 bases; junction bases outside the gene matches: 7. This CDR3 has 14 amino acids. The germline V gene has CDR1 LNHDA and CDR2 SQIVND (reference sequence). The CDR3 nucleotides are TGTGCCAGTAGAAGCGGGGGGGCGGTGAATACGCAGTATTTT. Protein: CASRSGGAVNTQYF. The complete variable domain, with remaining parts taken from reference TRBV19 and TRBJ2-3, reads DGGITQSPKYLFRKEGQNVTLSCEQNLNHDAMYWYRQDPGQGLRLIYYSQIVNDFQKGDIAEGYSVSREKKESFPLTVTSAQKNPTAFYLCASRSGGAVNTQYFGPGTRLTVL.

The chain uses TRBV5-1 and TRBJ1-2, with D perhaps TRBD1 (5 bases). Deletions cut 4 bases from V and 8 bases from J, with 15 bases between. The CDR3 consists of 13 residues. CDR1 is SGHRS, CDR2 YFSETQ, per germline. The CDR3 spells CASSPGGNWGYTF. In nucleotides, the CDR3 is TGCGCCAGCAGCCCCGGGGGAAATTGGGGCTACACCTTC.

This chain joins TRBV2 and TRBJ2-4, with TRBD2 as a possible D gene (6 bases). The CDR3 length is 15 residues. Germline CDR1 is SNHLY and CDR2 is FYNNEI. Trimming took 6 bases from V and 0 from J, leaving 12 bases between them. CDR3 protein: CASRLGTLAKNIQYF. CDR3 nucleotides: TGTGCCAGCAGACTTGGGACTCTAGCCAAAAACATTCAGTACTTC.

V and J are TRBV21-1 and TRBJ2-7; no DNA check was done on the table's D call, TRBD1. TRBV21-1 is classified as a pseudogene. There are 14 residues in the CDR3. The CDR3 region is CASSPHWTTYEQYF. The CDR3 DNA reads TGTGCCAGCAGCCCACATTGGACAACGTACGAGCAGTACTTC.

The gene calls are TRBV11-1 and TRBJ2-7; 11 bases match TRBD2. The germline V gene encodes CDR1 SGHAT and CDR2 FQDESV (reference sequence). J was trimmed by 4 bases and V by 5 bases; bases with no gene match: 4. The CDR3 extends over 14 amino acids. In nucleotides, the CDR3 is TGTGCCAGCAGCCGCTTAGCGGGAGGGTACGAGCAGTACTTC. As protein: CASSRLAGGYEQYF.

This clone appeared a single time. The missing conserved phenylalanine or tryptophan at the end of this CDR3 makes a read error likely. The chain couples TRBV9 to TRBJ1-1, with 8 nucleotides matching TRBD1. The CDR3 sequence is 14 residues long. Germline V gene sequence: CDR1 SGDLS, CDR2 YYNGEE. The V gene end was trimmed by 6 bases and the J gene end by 7 bases; junction bases not matched to a gene: 11. The CDR3 region is CASNSGTGNFEAFL. CDR3 bases: TGTGCCAGCAACTCTGGGACAGGTAATTTTGAAGCTTTCCTT.

This clone was picked up one time. The CDR3 nucleotides read TGTGCCAGCAGTTCCAGGTTCCCCGGGGAGCTGTTTTTT. It encodes CASSSRFPGELFF. V usage is TRBV28 and J usage is TRBJ2-2; D gene uncertain. From germline, CDR1 is MDHEN and CDR2 SYDVKM. V was pared by 4 bases and J by 6 bases, with 9 bases between. This CDR3 contains 13 residues.

This clone has a handful of counts. The gene calls are TRBV2 and TRBJ1-5; D uncertain. V was cut by 7 bases and J by 7 bases, with 17 bases left in between. The germline V gene has CDR1 SNHLY and CDR2 FYNNEI. The CDR3 loop spans 14 amino acids. The CDR3 spells CASTSWEVWQPQHF. The CDR3 DNA follows: TGTGCCAGCACTTCCTGGGAGGTCTGGCAGCCCCAGCATTTT.

Comment on this clone: Here the CDR3 omits its conserved ending phenylalanine or tryptophan, so a read error is the likely source. The chain couples TRBV27 to TRBJ2-7; D may be TRBD2 (6 bases). This CDR3 contains 15 residues. Germline assignment: CDR1 MNHEY and CDR2 SMNVEV (reference sequence). V was pared by 8 bases and J by 2 bases, with 19 bases between. This CDR3 reads CASAPTSSGAYEQYS. DNA for the CDR3: TGTGCCAGCGCTCCGACCTCTTCGGGAGCCTACGAGCAGTACTCC.

This chain uses TRBV6-9 with TRBJ1-5; TRBD1 matches at 8 bases. Per germline, CDR1 MNHGY and CDR2 SVAAGI. After removal of 0 bases from V and 4 bases from J, the junction contained 14 bases not matched to a gene. CDR3 size: 19 residues. CDR3 sequence: CASSYSPIPGQGINQPQHF. In nucleotides, the CDR3 is TGTGCCAGCAGTTATTCGCCCATTCCTGGACAGGGAATTAATCAGCCCCAGCATTTT.

The chain couples TRBV6-5 to TRBJ1-2, with 8 bases lining up with TRBD1. V trimming: 7 bases; J trimming: 6 bases; junction bases outside the gene matches: 4. CDR3 size: 12 residues. The germline gives CDR1 MNHEY, CDR2 SVGAGI. The DNA of the CDR3 is TGTGCCAGCACTGGACAGGGCGATGGCTACACCTTC. Residues: CASTGQGDGYTF.

The V and J genes are TRBV5-1 and TRBJ2-3; 7 bases are a match to TRBD2. Germline CDR1 is SGHRS and CDR2 is YFSETQ. CDR3 length equals 14 residues. V was pared by 5 bases and J by 0 bases, with 3 bases of the junction left unmatched. The CDR3 bases are TGCGCCAGCAGGCGGGAGCCAAGCACAGATACGCAGTATTTT. The encoded protein is CASRREPSTDTQYF.

J is TRBJ1-4 and V is TRBV18, with a weak D call TRBD1 (6 bases). Germline-derived CDR1 and CDR2 are KGHSH and LQKENI. The V end lost 5 bases, the J end lost 7 bases, and 14 bases lay between the germline ends. The CDR3 covers 14 residues. The CDR3 region has the DNA TGTGCCAGCTCATCCCTCAGGGGTCCTGAAAAACTGTTTTTT. This sequence encodes CASSSLRGPEKLFF.

J is TRBJ2-2 and V is TRBV1; TRBD1 is the table's D call, not checked against the DNA. TRBV1 is listed as a pseudogene. This CDR3 is 16 amino acids long. The CDR3 here is CTSSQERTGPVGELFF. In nucleotides, the CDR3 is TGCACCAGCAGCCAAGAGCGCACAGGGCCGGTCGGGGAGCTGTTTTTT.

V is TRBV5-4 and J is TRBJ2-7; D is unresolved. This CDR3 region has 16 residues. The germline gives CDR1 SGHNT, CDR2 YYREEE (reference sequence). Trimming removed 1 base from V and 3 bases from J, with 17 bases in between. CDR3 sequence reads: CASSLRAVVLNYEQYF. The CDR3 nucleotides are TGTGCCAGCAGCTTGCGTGCCGTAGTATTGAACTACGAGCAGTACTTC.

V and J are TRBV28 and TRBJ1-2; 11 bases match TRBD1. Trimming took 8 bases from V and 2 from J; bases not matched to a gene: 4. The CDR3 covers 14 residues. Germline-derived CDR1 and CDR2 are MDHEN and SYDVKM. CDR3 DNA: TGTGCCAGCGGACAGGGGGCCGACAACTATGGCTACACCTTC. This encodes CASGQGADNYGYTF.

The J gene is TRBJ1-2, the V gene TRBV2; D is unresolved. V lost 8 bases and J lost 2, with 12 bases in between. This CDR3 is built from 13 residues. Germline CDR1 reads SNHLY; CDR2 reads FYNNEI. CDR3 coding DNA: TGTGCCAGCCTTTCGAAGCGGAACTATGGCTACACCTTC. It translates to CASLSKRNYGYTF.

J is TRBJ1-3 and V is TRBV18; the match to TRBD1 covers 7 bases. CDR3 length: 17 residues. The germline V gene has CDR1 KGHSH and CDR2 LQKENI. V was pared by 3 bases and J by 0 bases, with 8 bases of the junction left unmatched. CDR3 coding DNA: TGTGCCAGCTCACCGACGACAGGGCTGGTCTCTGGAAACACCATATATTTT. Encoded protein: CASSPTTGLVSGNTIYF.

This chain uses TRBV6-5 with TRBJ1-1; no definite D call. From germline, CDR1 is MNHEY and CDR2 SVGAGI. V shed 8 bases and J shed 2 bases, with 18 bases lying between them. This CDR3 comprises 15 residues. CDR3 protein: CASWRADRPNTEAFF. In DNA form, the CDR3 reads TGTGCCAGCTGGCGCGCGGATCGGCCTAACACTGAAGCTTTCTTT.

The J gene is TRBJ1-4, the V gene TRBV27; D is perhaps TRBD1 (6 bases). The V end lost 5 bases, the J end lost 3 bases, and 10 bases lay between the germline ends. CDR1 is MNHEY and CDR2 is SMNVEV in the germline V gene (reference sequence). The CDR3 runs 14 residues. The CDR3 nucleotides are TGTGCCAGCAGTCGACAGGTCGCTAATGAAAAACTGTTTTTT. Protein sequence: CASSRQVANEKLFF.

This chain connects TRBV7-9 to TRBJ2-5, with TRBD1 matching over 7 bases. The CDR3 spans 19 residues. Germline CDR1 and CDR2: SEHNR and FQNEAQ (reference sequence). The trim removed 4 bases at V and 0 bases at J, leaving 17 bases unmatched. CDR3 bases: TGTGCCAGCAGCTCCTGGCAACGCACGGGACAGCGGTACCAAGAGACCCAGTACTTC. Protein product: CASSSWQRTGQRYQETQYF. The variable domain in full, with the rest retrieved from reference TRBV7-9 and TRBJ2-5, is DTGVSQNPRHKITKRGQNVTFRCDPISEHNRLYWYRQTLGQGPEFLTYFQNEAQLEKSRLLSDRFSAERPKGSFSTLEIQRTEQGDSAMYLCASSSWQRTGQRYQETQYFGPGTRLLVL.